The clone carrying this T cell receptor (beta chain) was seen many times. This entry comes from a study of Graves' ophthalmopathy and Graves' hyperthyroidism. TCR beta CDR3 regions were amplified from RNA transcripts. The library came from an HTBI-primed first-round RT-PCR and a second-round multiplex PCR. TCRdb ran MiXCR on the multiplex PCR reads and lists one entry per CDR3 protein. The data hold hundreds of thousands of distinct CDR3 sequences, with about 20% observed a single time. This sequence originates from a woman under 30 with stable Graves' hyperthyroidism. Some clones in this sample may be carry-over from other donors' samples. Input material: peripheral blood.

CDR3 amino acids: CSANTGSSEAFF. The CDR3 nucleotides read TGCAGTGCTAATACAGGGTCGTCTGAAGCTTTCTTT. The chain has TRBV20-1 and TRBJ1-1; possible D gene TRBD1, 6 bases. CDR1 is DFQATT and CDR2 is SNEGSKA in the germline V gene (reference sequence). This CDR3 has 12 amino acids. V was trimmed by 4 bases and J by 6 bases, leaving 12 bases between them.